The 17 T cell receptor beta chains below were found in one sample sequenced in a study of blood T cell repertoires in COVID-19. Profiling relied on immunoSEQ multiplex PCR, and the TCRdb table lists in-frame clones only, not all of them. The data contain 250,000 to 350,000 clones, 65% to 85% of them seen just once; the ten biggest clones take up 1.2%. What was sequenced was peripheral blood. The source is a woman between 45 and 60 years old with acute or convalescent COVID-19.

The chain combines TRBV27 with TRBJ1-2; 9 nucleotides align to TRBD1. Germline V CDR1 and CDR2: MNHEY, SMNVEV (reference sequence). V shed 0 bases and J 5 bases; nucleotides not matched to a gene: 10. CDR3 length: 17 residues. CDR3 protein: CASSLSTGGSGWYGYTF. The DNA of the CDR3 is TGTGCCAGCAGTTTATCGACAGGGGGGTCCGGATGGTATGGCTACACCTTC.

The V call is TRBV7-3, the J call TRBJ2-3; 8 bases line up with TRBD1. The CDR3 has 15 amino acids. The V segment lost 6 bases and the J segment 3 bases; nucleotides outside the gene matches: 8. Germline V gene data show CDR1 as SGHTA and CDR2 as FQGTGA. In DNA, the CDR3 is TGTGCCAGCAGTTACTCCCGGGACAGGACAGATACGCAGTATTTT. Protein sequence: CASSYSRDRTDTQYF. Looking up the rest from reference TRBV7-3 and TRBJ2-3 gives the full variable domain: GAGVSQTPSNKVTEKGKYVELRCDPISGHTALYWYRQSLGQGPEFLIYFQGTGAADDSGLPNDRFFAVRPEGSVSTLKIQRTERGDSAVYLCASSYSRDRTDTQYFGPGTRLTVL.

The gene calls are TRBV29-1 and TRBJ2-6; 8 bases match TRBD1. The CDR3 length is 16 residues. V was clipped by 2 bases and J by 2 bases; unmatched bases: 5. Germline-derived CDR1 and CDR2 are SQVTM and ANQGSEA. The chain's CDR3 is CSVETGGSTGANVLTF. In nucleotides, the CDR3 is TGCAGCGTTGAAACAGGGGGTAGTACTGGGGCCAACGTCCTGACTTTC. Full variable domain (outside the CDR3, taken from reference TRBV29-1 and TRBJ2-6): SAVISQKPSRDICQRGTSLTIQCQVDSQVTMMFWYRQQPGQSLTLIATANQGSEATYESGFVIDKFPISRPNLTFSTLTVSNMSPEDSSIYLCSVETGGSTGANVLTFGAGSRLTVL.

The V call is TRBV7-2, the J call TRBJ1-1, with 9 bases lining up with TRBD1. J was trimmed by 1 base and V by 2 bases; bases with no gene match: 8. Germline assignment: CDR1 SGHTA and CDR2 FQGNSA. The CDR3 length is 17 residues. CDR3 in amino acids: CASSLLSPGQGNTEAFF. The CDR3 region has the DNA TGTGCCAGCAGCTTATTATCCCCGGGACAGGGGAACACTGAAGCTTTCTTT.

Only one count was recorded for this clone. The rearrangement uses TRBV19 and TRBJ2-7, with 7 bases identical to TRBD2. The V gene end was trimmed by 5 bases and the J gene end by 3 bases; junction bases not matched to a gene: 4. The CDR3 runs 13 residues. Germline V gives CDR1 LNHDA, CDR2 SQIVND (reference sequence). CDR3 sequence: CASSESSGYEQYF. CDR3 coding DNA: TGTGCCAGTAGTGAATCTAGCGGCTACGAGCAGTACTTC.

This clone was counted a few times. The J gene is TRBJ2-5, the V gene TRBV4-1, with D perhaps TRBD2 (6 bases). The CDR3 is 14 residues long. The germline V gene encodes CDR1 MGHRA and CDR2 YSYEKL. Trimming stripped 1 base from V and 7 bases from J, with 13 bases between. The CDR3 protein is CASSQGLGIGTQYF. The CDR3 DNA is TGCGCCAGCAGCCAAGGACTAGGGATAGGGACCCAGTACTTC.

This clone came up once. The rearrangement links TRBV11-2 to TRBJ2-5, with 8 bases matching TRBD2. Germline V gene lookup returns CDR1 SGHAT and CDR2 FQNNGV. Trimming took 5 bases from V and 2 from J; bases not matched to a gene: 13. The CDR3 runs to 17 residues. This CDR3 reads CASSLRWAGGGQETQYF. CDR3 in DNA: TGTGCCAGCAGCCTCCGATGGGCGGGAGGAGGACAAGAGACCCAGTACTTC.

The chain links TRBV19 to TRBJ2-2, with TRBD2 identical over 16 bases. Germline CDR1 reads LNHDA; CDR2 reads SQIVND (reference sequence). The CDR3 totals 18 residues. The V gene end was trimmed by 5 bases and the J gene end by 5 bases; junction bases not matched to a gene: 8. The CDR3 protein is CASSQGLAGGRKTGELFF. DNA of the CDR3: TGTGCCAGTAGTCAGGGACTAGCGGGAGGGCGAAAGACCGGGGAGCTGTTTTTT.

This clone was observed a single time. The V gene is TRBV19, the J gene TRBJ2-2; possibly TRBD1 for D (5 bases). Germline CDR1 is LNHDA and CDR2 is SQIVND (reference sequence). This CDR3 spans 16 amino acids. Between the trimmed V and J ends, which lost 0 bases and 3 bases, there was a span of 11 bases. The CDR3 here is CASSIEGRRDTGELFF. In nucleotides, the CDR3 is TGTGCCAGTAGTATAGAGGGGCGCAGGGACACCGGGGAGCTGTTTTTT.

Only a few counts were recorded for this clone. Other DNA sequences in this sample translate to the same CDR3. The V and J genes are TRBV5-1 and TRBJ1-1; D possibly corresponds to TRBD1 (6 bases). The CDR3 sequence is 14 residues long. Germline lookup yields CDR1 SGHRS and CDR2 YFSETQ. Trimming shortened V by 0 bases and J by 0 bases, and 6 bases separated the two germline ends. CDR3 sequence reads: CASSLGQVNTEAFF. CDR3 sequence (DNA): TGCGCCAGCAGCTTGGGACAGGTGAACACTGAAGCTTTCTTT.

This rearrangement joins TRBV6-5 to TRBJ1-2, with 11 bases matching TRBD1. Germline V gene sequence: CDR1 MNHEY, CDR2 SVGAGI. Trimming at V came to 4 bases and at J to 4 bases, leaving 2 bases not matched to a gene. The CDR3 loop spans 14 amino acids. CDR3: CASSFGTGGYGYTF. The CDR3 DNA reads as TGTGCCAGCAGTTTCGGGACAGGGGGCTATGGCTACACCTTC.

The chain joins TRBV9 to TRBJ1-1; D not resolved. Germline CDR1 is SGDLS and CDR2 is YYNGEE. CDR3 size: 14 residues. Trimming took off 0 bases at V and 5 bases at J, with 11 bases between the two ends. The CDR3 DNA reads as TGTGCCAGCAGCGTAGGTCCGGGGAGGACTGAAGCTTTCTTT. This encodes CASSVGPGRTEAFF.

The CDR3 sequence: CASSLLSGTEAFF. In nucleotides, the CDR3 is TGCGCCAGCAGCCTACTCTCGGGGACTGAAGCTTTCTTT. This chain connects TRBV4-1 to TRBJ1-1; no clear D. The CDR3 extends over 13 amino acids. The germline CDR1 and CDR2 sequences are MGHRA and YSYEKL. V was pared by 4 bases and J by 5 bases, with 11 bases between.

Only one count was recorded for this clone. Distinct nucleotide sequences in the sample also encode this CDR3. The chain combines TRBV11-2 with TRBJ1-6; 9 bases line up with TRBD1. V shed 5 bases and J 8 bases; nucleotides not matched to a gene: 4. The germline gives CDR1 SGHAT, CDR2 FQNNGV. The CDR3 extends over 14 amino acids. CDR3 sequence: CASSHRTGDSPLHF. In DNA form, the CDR3 reads TGTGCCAGCAGCCATCGGACAGGGGATTCACCCCTCCACTTT.

The chain employs TRBV19 and TRBJ1-4; no definite D call. Trimming left V 5 bases short and J 6 bases short, with 10 bases between. Per the germline V gene, CDR1 is LNHDA and CDR2 is SQIVND (reference sequence). This CDR3 contains 13 residues. CDR3 bases: TGTGCCAGTAGTGCACAGCGGGATGAAAAACTGTTTTTT. Translating gives CASSAQRDEKLFF.

The chain couples TRBV5-1 to TRBJ2-5; no definite D call. Trimming took 7 bases from V and 3 from J, leaving 13 bases between them. CDR1 SGHRS and CDR2 YFSETQ come from the germline V gene. CDR3 size: 13 residues. The CDR3 coding sequence is TGCGCCAGCGGAGACGGCAGAGAAGAGACCCAGTACTTC. The encoded protein is CASGDGREETQYF.

This clone has only one observation. The V call is TRBV5-1, the J call TRBJ2-5, with 8 nucleotides matching TRBD1. This CDR3 has 13 residues. The V segment lost 4 bases and the J segment 3 bases; nucleotides outside the gene matches: 2. Germline lookup yields CDR1 SGHRS and CDR2 YFSETQ. CDR3 protein: CASSRGQEETQYF. CDR3 DNA sequence: TGCGCCAGCAGCAGGGGACAGGAAGAGACCCAGTACTTC.